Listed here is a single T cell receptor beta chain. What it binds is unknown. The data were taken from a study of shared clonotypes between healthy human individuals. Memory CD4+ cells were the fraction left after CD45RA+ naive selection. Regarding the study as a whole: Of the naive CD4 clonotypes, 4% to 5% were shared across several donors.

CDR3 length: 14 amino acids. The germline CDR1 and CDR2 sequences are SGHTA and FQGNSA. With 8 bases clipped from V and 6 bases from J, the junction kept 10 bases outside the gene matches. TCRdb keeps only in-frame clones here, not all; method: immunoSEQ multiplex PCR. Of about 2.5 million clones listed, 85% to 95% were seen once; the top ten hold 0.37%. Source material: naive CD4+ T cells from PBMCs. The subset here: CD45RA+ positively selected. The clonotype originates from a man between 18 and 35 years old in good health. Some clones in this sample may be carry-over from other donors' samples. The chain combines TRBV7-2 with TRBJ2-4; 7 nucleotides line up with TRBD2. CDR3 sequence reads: CASPPAGEGNIQYF. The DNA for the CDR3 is TGTGCCAGCCCCCCCGCGGGGGAGGGAAACATTCAGTACTTC.